This T cell receptor beta chain was found in a study of blood T cell repertoires in COVID-19. Study summary: In each case, the material was cDNA or gDNA derived from T cells, B-cell-depleted T cells, or PBMCs.

This clone was detected once. Methods used by the authors: The authors estimated nucleated cell counts from reference gene primer amplification. Repertoires were generated with immunoSEQ multiplex PCR, while TCRdb's copy carries only in-frame clones and drops some. The V and J calls and clone size were taken over from that table, and D and trimming were inferred from the DNA. The repertoire holds some 210,000 clones, with about 91% as singletons. The sequenced material came from peripheral blood. This TCR came from a woman in her forties with acute or convalescent COVID-19.

CDR3 nucleotides: TGTGCCAGCAGCTTAGATCTATTCGCCCTTACCTACGAGCAGTACGTC. Translated, it gives CASSLDLFALTYEQYV. This rearrangement joins TRBV11-2 to TRBJ2-7; D is uncertain. In germline, CDR1 is SGHAT, CDR2 FQNNGV. CDR3 length equals 16 residues. Trimming stripped 0 bases from V and 2 bases from J, with 14 bases between.